This T cell receptor (beta chain) emerged from a study of cytomegalovirus exposure and HLA in healthy donors. Whole-study findings and limits: The study designated roughly 160 TCR beta chains cytomegalovirus-associated. The tendency of first-cohort TCR clusters to co-occur in the roughly 120 validation repertoires was identified by a subsequent analysis. Most TCR sequences were rare, but some public TCRs occurred in many donors. Using the classifier, cytomegalovirus status was reportedly diagnosed with high specificity and sensitivity.

On this clone itself: Its antigen is as yet unknown.

Data came from immunoSEQ multiplex PCR; TCRdb stores just in-frame clones and leaves some out. The sample carries some 160,000 clones, approximately 93% recorded once. The ends were cut back, 1 base at V and 0 bases at J, with 9 bases in the middle. From germline, CDR1 is MDHEN and CDR2 SYDVKM. The CDR3 runs to 16 residues. J is TRBJ1-4 and V is TRBV28; D is possibly TRBD1 (6 bases). Sequenced sample: PBMCs. This clonotype originated in a man in his late teens or twenties in good health and CMV-seronegative. CDR3 in amino acids: CASSLFGTTTNEKLFF. The CDR3 DNA sequence: TGTGCCAGCAGTTTATTTGGGACAACAACTAATGAAAAACTGTTTTTT.